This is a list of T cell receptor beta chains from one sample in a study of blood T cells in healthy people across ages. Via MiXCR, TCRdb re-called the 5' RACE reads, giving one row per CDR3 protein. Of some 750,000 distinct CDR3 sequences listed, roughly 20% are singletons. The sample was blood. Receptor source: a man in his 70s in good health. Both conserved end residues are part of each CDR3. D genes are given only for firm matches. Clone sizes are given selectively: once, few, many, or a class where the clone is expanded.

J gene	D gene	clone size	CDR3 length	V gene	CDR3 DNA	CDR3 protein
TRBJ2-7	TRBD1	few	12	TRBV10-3	TGTGCCATCACCAGGAACAGGGGCGGGCAGTACTTC	CAITRNRGGQYF
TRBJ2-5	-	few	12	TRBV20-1	TGCAGTGCCATCGGGAGTAGGGAGACCCAGTACTTC	CSAIGSRETQYF
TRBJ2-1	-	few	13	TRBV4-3	TGCGCCAGCAGCCAAGCTGAGGACCGTGAGCAGTTCTTC	CASSQAEDREQFF
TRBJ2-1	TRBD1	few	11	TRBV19	TGTGCCAGTACTGACAGGGGAAAGCAGTTCTTC	CASTDRGKQFF
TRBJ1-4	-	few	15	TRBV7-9	TGTGCCAACAGCTTAAAGGGCAGGGGATATGAAAAACTGTTTTTT	CANSLKGRGYEKLFF
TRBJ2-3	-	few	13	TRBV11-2	TGTGCCAGCAGCTTAGGTAACCTGGATACGCAGTATTTT	CASSLGNLDTQYF
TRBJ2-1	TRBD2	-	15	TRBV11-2	TGTGCCAGCAAGTACGGGAGGGCCGCCTACAATGAGCAGTTCTTC	CASKYGRAAYNEQFF
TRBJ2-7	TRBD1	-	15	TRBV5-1	TGCGCCAGCAGCTTGGAATCCGGGACAGGGCGCGAGCAGTACTTC	CASSLESGTGREQYF
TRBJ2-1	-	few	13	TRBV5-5	TGTGCCAGCAGCCAGAACGGACCTCTGCGGCAGTTCTTC	CASSQNGPLRQFF
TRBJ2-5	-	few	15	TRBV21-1	TGTGCCAGCAGCAAATTAAAAGGGGAGGGTGAGACCCAGTACTTC	CASSKLKGEGETQYF
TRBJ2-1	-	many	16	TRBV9	TGTGCCAGCAGCGGTATAGCGGTAGGGTCCTACAATGAGCAGTTCTTC	CASSGIAVGSYNEQFF
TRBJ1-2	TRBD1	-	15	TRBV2	TGTGCCAGCAGGGTTGGACAGGGGGCGCTTAATGGCTACACCTTC	CASRVGQGALNGYTF
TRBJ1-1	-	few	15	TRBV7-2	TGTGCCAGCAGCTTAGTCTGGGGAGGGCCCACTGAAGCTTTCTTT	CASSLVWGGPTEAFF
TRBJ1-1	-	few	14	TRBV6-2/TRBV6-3	TGTGCCAGCAGTATGGGGGAGAGGAACACTGAAGCTTTCTTT	CASSMGERNTEAFF
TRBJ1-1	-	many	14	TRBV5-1	TGCGCCAGCAGCCCGGGGAGGGGGAACACTGAAGCTTTCTTT	CASSPGRGNTEAFF
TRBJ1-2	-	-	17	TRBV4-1	TGCGCCAGCAGCCACTATGGAGCTGGGGCTTACGACTATGGCTACACCTTC	CASSHYGAGAYDYGYTF
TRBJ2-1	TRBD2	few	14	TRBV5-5	TGTGCCGGCTCCGGGACTAGCGGGAGGGGTGAGCAGTTCTTC	CAGSGTSGRGEQFF
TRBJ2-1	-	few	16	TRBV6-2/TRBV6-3	TGTGCCAGCACCGCAAACGGTCTGGTTGATTTGAATGAGCAGTTCTTC	CASTANGLVDLNEQFF
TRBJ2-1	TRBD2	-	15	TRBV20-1	TGCAGTGCTAGTGTCGGTAGCGGGACAAACAATGAGCAGTTCTTC	CSASVGSGTNNEQFF
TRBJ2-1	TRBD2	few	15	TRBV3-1	TGTGCCAGCAGCCACCGGACTAGCGGGGTTGTTGAGCAGTTCTTC	CASSHRTSGVVEQFF
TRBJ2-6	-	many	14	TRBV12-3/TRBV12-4	TGTGCCAGCAGTTACAGCTCTGGGGCCAACGTCCTGACTTTC	CASSYSSGANVLTF
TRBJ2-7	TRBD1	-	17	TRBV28	TGTGCCAGCACCTCTGGGGGACGGGACAGGGGCTTGTACGAGCAGTACTTC	CASTSGGRDRGLYEQYF
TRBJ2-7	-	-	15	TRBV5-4	TGTGCCAGCAGCTTGGCGGGGGACTCCCTATTAGAGCAGTACTTC	CASSLAGDSLLEQYF
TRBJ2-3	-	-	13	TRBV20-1	TGCAGTGCTAGGAGGGGGGGTAGGGATACGCAGTATTTT	CSARRGGRDTQYF
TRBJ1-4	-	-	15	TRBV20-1	TGCAGTGCCCAGGGAAATAGAGCAACTAATGAAAAACTGTTTTTT	CSAQGNRATNEKLFF
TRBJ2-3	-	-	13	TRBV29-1	TGCAGCGTTGAAACGCAGGGAACAGATACGCAGTATTTT	CSVETQGTDTQYF
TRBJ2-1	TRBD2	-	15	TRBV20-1	TGCAGTGCTAGACCGCTAGCGGGGGTCTACAATGAGCAGTTCTTC	CSARPLAGVYNEQFF
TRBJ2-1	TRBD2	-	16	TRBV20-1	TGCAGTGCTGGACGGACTAGCGGGAGAGGTGTGGGTGAGCAGTTCTTC	CSAGRTSGRGVGEQFF
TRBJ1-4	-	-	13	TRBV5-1	TGCGCCAGCAGCTTGGGACATCCAGAGGAACTGTTTTTT	CASSLGHPEELFF
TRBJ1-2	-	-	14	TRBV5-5	TGTGCCAGCAGCTTACAGACCCAAAGCAGTGGCTACACCTTC	CASSLQTQSSGYTF
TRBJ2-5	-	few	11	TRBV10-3	TGTGCCATCGCGGCGCAAGAGACCCAGTACTTC	CAIAAQETQYF
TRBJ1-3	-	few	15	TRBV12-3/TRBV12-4	TGTGCCAGCAGTTTTACAGGGCTCTCTGGAAACACCATATATTTT	CASSFTGLSGNTIYF
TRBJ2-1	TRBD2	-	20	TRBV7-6	TGTGCCAGCAGCTTTGGGGGACTAGCGGAGACGAAAAGCTCCTACAATGAGCAGTTCTTC	CASSFGGLAETKSSYNEQFF
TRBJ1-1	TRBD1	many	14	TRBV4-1	TGCGCCAGCAGCCAACAGGACAGGGGGGCTGAAGCTTTCTTT	CASSQQDRGAEAFF
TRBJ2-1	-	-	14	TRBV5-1	TGCGCCAGCAGCTTGGGGGTTCTTAACAATGAGCAGTTCTTC	CASSLGVLNNEQFF